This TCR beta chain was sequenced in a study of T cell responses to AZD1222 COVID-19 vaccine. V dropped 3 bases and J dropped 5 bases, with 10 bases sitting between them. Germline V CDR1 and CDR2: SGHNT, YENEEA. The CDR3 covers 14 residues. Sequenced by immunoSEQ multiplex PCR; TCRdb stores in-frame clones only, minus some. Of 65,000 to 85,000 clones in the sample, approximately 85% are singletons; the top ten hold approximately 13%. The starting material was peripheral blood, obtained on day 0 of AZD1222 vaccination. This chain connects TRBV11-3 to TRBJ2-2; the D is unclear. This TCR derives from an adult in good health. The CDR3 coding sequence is TGTGCCAGCAGCTTCCAGCTGGGTACCGGGGAGCTGTTTTTT. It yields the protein CASSFQLGTGELFF.